The source of this TCR beta chain is a study of CD8+CD57+ T cells in acquired aplastic anemia. Study conclusions and caveats: About 27 shared CD8+ CDR3s appeared highly expressed within patients' immunodominant clones.

Flow cytometry had shown expanded CD8+CD57+ cells in the patients chosen for sequencing. No therapy was given to patients before blood sampling. Worth noting for this clonotype: Its specificity is not known.

According to the study, genomic DNA was the template for TCR beta VDJ and CDR3 profiling. A single record per CDR3 protein comes from TCRdb applying MiXCR to the reads. This table has tens of thousands of distinct CDR3 sequences, roughly 63% appearing once. Trimming at V came to 11 bases and at J to 9 bases, leaving 14 bases not matched to a gene. The CDR3 is made up of 15 amino acids. CDR1 is SNHLY and CDR2 is FYNNEI in the germline V gene. The sequence was obtained from a human donor with aplastic anemia. The rearrangement uses TRBV2 and TRBJ2-1; 12 bases fit TRBD1. Sequenced material: sorted CD4+, CD8+, or CD8+CD57+ T cells (not recorded which) from PBMCs. CDR3 sequence (DNA): TGTGCCGACTGCCCGGGACAGGGGGCTGGGGGTGAGCAGTTCTTC. Its protein product is CADCPGQGAGGEQFF.